This T cell receptor (beta chain) was recorded in a study of OX40 agonist ivuxolimab in advanced cancers. Study-wide context: Every 2 weeks, patients got intravenous ivuxolimab at one of six dose levels (0.01-10 mg/kg).

Profiling relied on immunoSEQ multiplex PCR, and the TCRdb table lists in-frame clones only, not all of them. The data hold 46,000 or so clones, with more than 70% observed a single time. The CDR3 loop spans 18 amino acids. Germline V gene data show CDR1 as SGHKS and CDR2 as YYEKEE (reference sequence). With 5 bases clipped from V and 0 bases from J, the junction kept 16 bases outside the gene matches. This clone was seen once. The antigen is undetermined. Study-wide findings and caveats: CD8+ T cells averaged more expanded clones than CD4+.

The sequence was collected from an adult with an advanced solid tumor such as melanoma, head and neck, liver or kidney cancer. The chain carries TRBV5-5 and TRBJ2-5; the match to TRBD1 covers 7 bases. The source was CD4+ or CD8+ T cells sorted from blood, collected in a trial of the OX40 agonist ivuxolimab. The CDR3 reads CASRLSGTEYLNQETQYF. CDR3 coding DNA: TGTGCCAGCAGGCTATCCGGGACAGAATATCTGAACCAAGAGACCCAGTACTTC.